This T cell receptor (beta chain) was captured in a study of shared clonotypes between healthy human individuals. The overall study: Donors had three CD4 naive, three CD4 memory, two CD8 naive and one CD8 memory plate apiece. Whole-study findings and limits: In this cohort, only blood was sampled, and tissue repertoires likely differ. The study generally estimated greater richness for naive than memory subsets.

The germline CDR1 and CDR2 sequences are SGHTA and FQGNSA. Trimming left V 2 bases short and J 7 bases short, with 18 bases between. The CDR3 extends over 16 amino acids. Profiled with immunoSEQ multiplex PCR; TCRdb holds only in-frame clones, not every one. The sample holds under 2,500,000 clones, 90% to 97% seen once. As concerns this clone: The antigen is undetermined.

The sample was naive CD4+ T cells sorted from blood. Subset described: CD45RA+ positively selected. The rearrangement joins TRBV7-2 to TRBJ2-1, with a possible D match to TRBD2 (6 bases). This receptor was identified in a man in his late teens or twenties in good health. In DNA, the CDR3 is TGTGCCAGCAGCTTATCAGCCGGGAGCAAAGTAAATGAGCAGTTCTTC. Protein sequence: CASSLSAGSKVNEQFF.